This T cell receptor (beta chain) was sequenced in a study of blood T cell repertoires in COVID-19. Study summary: Sources were T cells, B-cell-depleted T cells, or PBMCs; the material itself was cDNA or gDNA.

Germline assignment: CDR1 SGHTA and CDR2 FQGNSA. J lost 2 bases, V lost 3 bases, and 3 bases had no gene match. The CDR3 is 15 amino acids. This clone was seen a handful of times. All enrollees were roughly 18 to 89 years old and from approximately 24 US areas. Cohort placement rested on clinical history that participants reported themselves. Cohort 3 donors were reported recovered after two negative PCRs, clearance, or symptom resolution. Clones were sequenced by immunoSEQ multiplex PCR, and TCRdb holds only the in-frame ones, with some missing. The sample records more than 250,000 clones, more than 75% being singletons.

The chain has TRBV7-2 and TRBJ2-1; 8 bases agree with TRBD2. Sequencing was carried out using PBMCs or T cells enriched from blood (not recorded which). This sequence originates from a woman in her 30s who had recovered from COVID-19. The CDR3 DNA is TGTGCCAGCAGCTTCGCAGCGGGGGCCTACAATGAGCAGTTCTTC. It yields the protein CASSFAAGAYNEQFF.